This T cell receptor (beta chain) was identified during a study of cytomegalovirus exposure and HLA in healthy donors. Trimming left V 4 bases short and J 0 bases short, with 9 bases between. This CDR3 has 14 amino acids. Per germline, CDR1 SGHNT and CDR2 YYREEE (reference sequence). This clone has more than one count but fewer than ten. The PCR was carried out with 60 Vbeta primers and 13 Jbeta primers. The table came from immunoSEQ multiplex PCR; TCRdb's copy has only in-frame clones and leaves some out. The table shows some 80,000 clones, with 60% to 85% occurring only once. The receptor comes from a middle-aged man in good health and CMV-seronegative. Sample: PBMCs. J is TRBJ2-3 and V is TRBV5-4; no clear D gene. Written as DNA, the CDR3 is TGTGCCAGCAGCGAGGAAAGGAGCACAGATACGCAGTATTTT. Protein: CASSEERSTDTQYF.